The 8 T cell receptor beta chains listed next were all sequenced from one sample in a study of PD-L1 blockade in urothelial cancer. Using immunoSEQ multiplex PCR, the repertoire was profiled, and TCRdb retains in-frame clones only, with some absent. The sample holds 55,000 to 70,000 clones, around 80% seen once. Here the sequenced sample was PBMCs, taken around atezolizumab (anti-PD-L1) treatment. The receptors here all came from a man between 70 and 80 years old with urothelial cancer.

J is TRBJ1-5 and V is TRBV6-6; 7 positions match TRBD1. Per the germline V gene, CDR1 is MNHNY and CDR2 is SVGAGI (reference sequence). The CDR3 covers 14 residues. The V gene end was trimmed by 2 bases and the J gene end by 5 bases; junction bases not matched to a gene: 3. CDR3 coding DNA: TGTGCCAGCAGTTACAGGGACAGAGATCAGCCCCAGCATTTT. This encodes CASSYRDRDQPQHF.

The CDR3 DNA sequence: TGTGCCAGCAGCCCCAGACAGACAGATACGCAGTATTTT. This encodes CASSPRQTDTQYF. The chain is built from TRBV14 and TRBJ2-3; possibly TRBD1 for D (5 bases). With 4 bases removed from V and 3 bases from J, the gap between germline ends came to 8 bases. Germline lookup yields CDR1 SGHDN and CDR2 FVKESK. The CDR3 extends over 13 amino acids. Drawing the rest from reference TRBV14 and TRBJ2-3, the complete variable domain is EAGVTQFPSHSVIEKGQTVTLRCDPISGHDNLYWYRRVMGKEIKFLLHFVKESKQDESGMPNNRFLAERTGGTYSTLKVQPAELEDSGVYFCASSPRQTDTQYFGPGTRLTVL.

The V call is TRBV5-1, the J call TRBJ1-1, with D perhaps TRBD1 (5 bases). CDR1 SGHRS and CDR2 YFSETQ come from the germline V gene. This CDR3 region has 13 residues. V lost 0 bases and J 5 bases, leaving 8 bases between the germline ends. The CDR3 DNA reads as TGCGCCAGCAGCTTGGAACAGGTAACTGAAGCTTTCTTT. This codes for CASSLEQVTEAFF.

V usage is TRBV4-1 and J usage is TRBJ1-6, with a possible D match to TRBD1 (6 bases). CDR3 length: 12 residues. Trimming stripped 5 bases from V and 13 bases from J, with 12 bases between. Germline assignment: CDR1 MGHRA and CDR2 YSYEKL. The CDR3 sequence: CASSAQGPPLHF. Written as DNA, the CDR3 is TGCGCCAGCAGCGCCCAGGGGCCTCCCCTCCACTTT.

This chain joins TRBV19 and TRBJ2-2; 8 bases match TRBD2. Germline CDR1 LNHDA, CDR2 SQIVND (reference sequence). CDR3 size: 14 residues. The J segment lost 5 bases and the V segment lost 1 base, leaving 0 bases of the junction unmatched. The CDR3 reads CASSIAGGTGELFF. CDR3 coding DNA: TGTGCCAGTAGTATAGCGGGAGGGACCGGGGAGCTGTTTTTT.

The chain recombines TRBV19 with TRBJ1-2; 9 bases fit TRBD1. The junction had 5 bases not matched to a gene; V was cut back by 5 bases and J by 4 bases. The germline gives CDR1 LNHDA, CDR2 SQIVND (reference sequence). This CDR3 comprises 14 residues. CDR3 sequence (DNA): TGTGCCAGTAGTTCGGAACAGGGGGCCTATGGCTACACCTTC. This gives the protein CASSSEQGAYGYTF.

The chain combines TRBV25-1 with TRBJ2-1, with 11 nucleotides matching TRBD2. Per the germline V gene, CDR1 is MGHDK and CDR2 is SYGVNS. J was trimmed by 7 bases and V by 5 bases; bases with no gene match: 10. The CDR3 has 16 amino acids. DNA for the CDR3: TGTGCCAGCAGTCCACGACTAGCGGGAAGTGGGAATGAGCAGTTCTTC. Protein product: CASSPRLAGSGNEQFF.

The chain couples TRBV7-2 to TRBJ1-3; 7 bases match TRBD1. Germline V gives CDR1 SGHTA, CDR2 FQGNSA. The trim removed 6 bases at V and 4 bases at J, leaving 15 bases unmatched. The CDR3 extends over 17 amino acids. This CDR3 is CASRLPGVGGAGNTIYF. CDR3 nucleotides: TGTGCCAGCAGACTCCCCGGGGTAGGGGGCGCAGGAAACACCATATATTTT.